Shown below are 13 T cell receptor beta chains from a single sample sequenced in a study of cytomegalovirus exposure and HLA in healthy donors. The protocol was immunoSEQ multiplex PCR, while the TCRdb copy is restricted to in-frame clones and leaves out a portion. Here the sample spans approximately 300,000 clones, approximately 86% being singletons. The specimen was PBMCs. These receptors were obtained from a woman younger than 45 in good health and CMV-seropositive.

This clone was recorded once. V and J are TRBV27 and TRBJ2-1; D call uncertain. Deletions cut 2 bases from V and 4 bases from J, with 15 bases between. The CDR3 is made up of 16 amino acids. Germline values: CDR1 MNHEY, CDR2 SMNVEV (reference sequence). The CDR3: CASSLDSAFRYNEQFF. Here the CDR3 DNA reads TGTGCCAGCAGTTTAGACTCGGCTTTTCGTTACAATGAGCAGTTCTTC.

V and J are TRBV5-1 and TRBJ2-2, with 7 bases that match TRBD2. Unmatched junction bases numbered 7, after V lost 1 base and J lost 4 bases. CDR1 is SGHRS, CDR2 YFSETQ, per germline. The CDR3 length is 16 residues. The CDR3 bases are TGCGCCAGCAGCTTGAGGATCGCTAGCGGCACCGGGGAGCTGTTTTTT. Amino acid sequence: CASSLRIASGTGELFF.

The chain is built from TRBV9 and TRBJ1-1; D gene uncertain. Germline V gives CDR1 SGDLS, CDR2 YYNGEE. The V end lost 1 base, the J end lost 2 bases, and 6 bases lay between the germline ends. This CDR3 spans 13 amino acids. The CDR3 bases are TGTGCCAGCAGCGTAACCCAAAACACTGAAGCTTTCTTT. Translating it yields CASSVTQNTEAFF.

A single count supports this clone. CDR3 sequence: CASSTNTDTQYF. CDR3 in DNA: TGTGCCAGCAGCACAAACACAGATACGCAGTATTTT. V usage is TRBV9 and J usage is TRBJ2-3; no firm D call. Trimming took 4 bases from V and 2 from J, leaving 5 bases between them. Germline V lookup: CDR1 SGDLS, CDR2 YYNGEE. The CDR3 is 12 residues long.

The table lists this clone with a count of one. The rearrangement joins TRBV15 to TRBJ1-5; unclear D gene. The CDR3 is made up of 14 amino acids. Germline V gene data show CDR1 as LNHNV and CDR2 as YYDKDF (reference sequence). The V end lost 4 bases, the J end lost 13 bases, and 20 bases lay between the germline ends. The CDR3 protein is CATSTGSSALSQHF. The CDR3 nucleotides are TGTGCCACCAGCACCGGGTCCTCGGCCTTGTCTCAGCATTTT.

The gene calls are TRBV6-6 and TRBJ1-5, with D uncertain. In germline, CDR1 is MNHNY, CDR2 SVGAGI (reference sequence). The ends were cut back, 2 bases at V and 0 bases at J, with 5 bases in the middle. The CDR3 runs to 14 residues. The CDR3 reads CASSYVGSNQPQHF. CDR3 bases: TGTGCCAGCAGTTACGTCGGTAGCAATCAGCCCCAGCATTTT.

This clone was observed a few times. The V call is TRBV2, the J call TRBJ1-1; 7 bases are shared with TRBD1. The germline V gene encodes CDR1 SNHLY and CDR2 FYNNEI. J lost 10 bases, V lost 6 bases, and 11 bases had no gene match. This CDR3 has 13 amino acids. The CDR3, as DNA: TGTGCCAGCAGAGGGACAGATGTTTTGGGAGCTTTCTTT. This gives the protein CASRGTDVLGAFF.

CDR3 in amino acids: CASSLATGGNEQYF. CDR3 DNA: TGCGCCAGCAGCTTGGCCACGGGAGGAAACGAGCAGTACTTC. This rearrangement joins TRBV5-1 to TRBJ2-7; TRBD2 agrees at 7 bases. Germline V gene sequence: CDR1 SGHRS, CDR2 YFSETQ. CDR3 size: 14 residues. J gave up 5 bases and V 0 bases, and 5 bases lay outside the gene matches.

V is TRBV7-6 and J is TRBJ2-5; 8 nucleotides line up with TRBD2. V dropped 2 bases and J dropped 1; count of bases not matched to a gene: 6. CDR1 is SGHVS, CDR2 FNYEAQ, per germline. This CDR3 has 16 amino acids. The CDR3 loop reads CASSLFVAGPQETQYF. The CDR3 DNA is TGTGCCAGCAGCTTATTTGTAGCGGGGCCCCAAGAGACCCAGTACTTC.

This clone was detected only once. The chain carries TRBV13 and TRBJ1-2; perhaps TRBD1 as D (5 bases). V was pared by 2 bases and J by 3 bases, with 7 bases between. Germline assignment: CDR1 PRHDT and CDR2 FYEKMQ (reference sequence). CDR3 length: 13 residues. The CDR3 DNA is TGTGCCAGCAGCTTACGGGGGGACTATGGCTACACCTTC. Amino acid sequence: CASSLRGDYGYTF.

The rearrangement uses TRBV19 and TRBJ2-1; possible D gene TRBD1, 6 bases. V lost 5 bases and J 10 bases, leaving 15 bases between the germline ends. CDR1 LNHDA and CDR2 SQIVND come from the germline V gene (reference sequence). The CDR3 consists of 13 residues. The CDR3 DNA sequence: TGTGCCAGTAGTGGAACAGGGCAAGGAGAGCAGTTCTTC. This gives the protein CASSGTGQGEQFF. Filled out from reference TRBV19 and TRBJ2-1, the complete variable domain reads DGGITQSPKYLFRKEGQNVTLSCEQNLNHDAMYWYRQDPGQGLRLIYYSQIVNDFQKGDIAEGYSVSREKKESFPLTVTSAQKNPTAFYLCASSGTGQGEQFFGPGTRLTVL.

The chain uses TRBV9 and TRBJ1-1; D is uncertain. This CDR3 is built from 14 residues. Trimming pared 3 bases from V and 5 bases from J, leaving 14 bases between. The germline V gene has CDR1 SGDLS and CDR2 YYNGEE. The CDR3 DNA is TGTGCCAGCAGCGGTGGCTGGATGGGGACTGAAGCTTTCTTT. Protein: CASSGGWMGTEAFF.

V is TRBV27 and J is TRBJ2-7; TRBD1 or TRBD2 may be the D gene (5 bases each). This CDR3 has 15 residues. V gave up 1 base and J gave up 2 bases, with 12 bases separating them. CDR1 MNHEY and CDR2 SMNVEV come from the germline V gene (reference sequence). For the CDR3, the DNA is TGTGCCAGCAGTTTATGGTATGAGGGGACCTACGAGCAGTACTTC. Its translation: CASSLWYEGTYEQYF.